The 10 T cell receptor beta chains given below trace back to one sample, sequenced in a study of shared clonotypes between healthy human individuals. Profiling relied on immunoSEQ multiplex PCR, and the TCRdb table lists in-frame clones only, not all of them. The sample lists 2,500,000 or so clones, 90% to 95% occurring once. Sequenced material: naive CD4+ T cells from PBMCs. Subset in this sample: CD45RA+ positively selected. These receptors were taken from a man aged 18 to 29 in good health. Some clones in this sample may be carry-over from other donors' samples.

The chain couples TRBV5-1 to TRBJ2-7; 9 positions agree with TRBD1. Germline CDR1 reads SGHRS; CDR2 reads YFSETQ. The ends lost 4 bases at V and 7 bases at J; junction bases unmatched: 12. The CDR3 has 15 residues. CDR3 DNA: TGCGCCAGCAGCCCCACCCGGACAGGGGAGGGGGAGCAGTACTTC. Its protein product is CASSPTRTGEGEQYF.

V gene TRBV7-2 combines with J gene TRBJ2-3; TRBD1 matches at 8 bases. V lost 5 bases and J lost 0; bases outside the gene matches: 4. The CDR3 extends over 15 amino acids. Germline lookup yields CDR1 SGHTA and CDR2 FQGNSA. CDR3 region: CASSRQGTSTDTQYF. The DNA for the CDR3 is TGTGCCAGCAGCAGACAGGGGACTAGCACAGATACGCAGTATTTT.

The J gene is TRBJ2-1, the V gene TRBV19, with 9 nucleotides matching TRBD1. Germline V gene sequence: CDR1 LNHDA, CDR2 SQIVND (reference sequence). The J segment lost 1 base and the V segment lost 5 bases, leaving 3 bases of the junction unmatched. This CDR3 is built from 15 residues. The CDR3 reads CASSEGQGSYNEQFF. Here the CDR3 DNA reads TGTGCCAGTAGTGAGGGACAGGGTTCCTACAATGAGCAGTTCTTC.

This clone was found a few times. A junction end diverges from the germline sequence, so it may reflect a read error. The CDR3 region has the DNA TGTGCCAGCAGATCTACCGGGACGGCGAGTTTT. This encodes CASRSTGTASF. The rearrangement links TRBV28 to TRBJ1-4; TRBD1 is a possible D gene (5 bases). The CDR3 runs 11 residues. Per the germline V gene, CDR1 is MDHEN and CDR2 is SYDVKM.

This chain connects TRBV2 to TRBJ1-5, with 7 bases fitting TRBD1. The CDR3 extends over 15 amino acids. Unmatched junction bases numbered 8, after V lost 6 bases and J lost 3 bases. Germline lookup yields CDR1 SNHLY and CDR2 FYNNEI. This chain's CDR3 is CASSPEQGDNQPQHF. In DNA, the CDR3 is TGTGCCAGCAGCCCCGAGCAGGGGGACAATCAGCCCCAGCATTTT.

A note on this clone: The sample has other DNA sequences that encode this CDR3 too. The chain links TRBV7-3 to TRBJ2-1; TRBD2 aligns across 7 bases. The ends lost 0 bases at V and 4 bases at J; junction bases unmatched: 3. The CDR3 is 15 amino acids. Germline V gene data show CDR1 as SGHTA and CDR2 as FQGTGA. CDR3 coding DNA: TGTGCCAGCAGCTTAACGGGGACTACGTACAATGAGCAGTTCTTC. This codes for CASSLTGTTYNEQFF.

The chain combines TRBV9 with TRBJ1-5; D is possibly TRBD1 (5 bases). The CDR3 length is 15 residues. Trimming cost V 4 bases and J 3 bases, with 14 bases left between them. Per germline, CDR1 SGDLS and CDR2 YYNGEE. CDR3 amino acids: CASSRGGVDNQPQHF. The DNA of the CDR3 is TGTGCCAGCAGCCGTGGGGGGGTTGACAATCAGCCCCAGCATTTT.

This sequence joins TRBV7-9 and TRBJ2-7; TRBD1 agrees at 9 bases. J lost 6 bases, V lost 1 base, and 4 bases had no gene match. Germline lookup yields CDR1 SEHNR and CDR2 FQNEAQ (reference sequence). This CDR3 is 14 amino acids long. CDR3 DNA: TGTGCCAGCAGCTTAGTCCGGGACAGGGCCGAGCAGTACTTC. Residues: CASSLVRDRAEQYF.

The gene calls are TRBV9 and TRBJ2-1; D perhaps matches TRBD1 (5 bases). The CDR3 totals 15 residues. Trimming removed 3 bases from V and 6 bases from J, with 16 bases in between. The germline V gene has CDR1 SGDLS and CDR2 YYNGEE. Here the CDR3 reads CASSGPAGLPNEQFF. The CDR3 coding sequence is TGTGCCAGCAGCGGACCAGCAGGGCTCCCCAATGAGCAGTTCTTC.

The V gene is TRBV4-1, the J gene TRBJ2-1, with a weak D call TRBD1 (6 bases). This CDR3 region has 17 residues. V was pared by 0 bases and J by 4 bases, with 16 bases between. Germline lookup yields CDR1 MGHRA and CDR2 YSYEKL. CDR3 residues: CASSQDRRTAGYNEQFF. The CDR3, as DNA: TGCGCCAGCAGCCAAGATCGTCGGACAGCCGGTTACAATGAGCAGTTCTTC.